What follows describes a single TCR beta chain. The sample originates from a study of blood T cell repertoires in COVID-19. In the source study's methods: How many nucleated cells were present was estimated from reference gene primer amplification. The assay was immunoSEQ multiplex PCR, and TCRdb's table has in-frame clones only and misses some. The V and J calls and clone size are taken from that table; D and trimming were inferred from the DNA. The data hold some 400,000 clones, with around 84% observed a single time. This CDR3 spans 14 amino acids. Per germline, CDR1 MNHEY and CDR2 SVGAGI. V lost 6 bases and J 5 bases, leaving 11 bases between the germline ends.

Sequenced input: peripheral blood. This chain joins TRBV6-5 and TRBJ1-6; D is perhaps TRBD1 (6 bases). This clonotype originated in a human donor in a cohort sampled during active COVID-19. This CDR3 reads CASSARGDNSPLHF. As DNA, the CDR3 is TGTGCCAGCAGCGCCAGGGGAGATAATTCACCCCTCCACTTT.